Listed here are 27 T cell receptor beta chains from one sample, sequenced in a study of cytomegalovirus exposure and HLA in healthy donors. With 60 Vbeta and 13 Jbeta primers, the PCR was carried out. TCRdb's copy holds only in-frame clones and misses some; the assay was immunoSEQ multiplex PCR. The sample holds 190,000 or so clones, more than 75% seen once. Sequenced sample: PBMCs. The source is a woman aged 50 to 60 in good health and CMV-seropositive.

The chain combines TRBV7-9 with TRBJ2-7; 7 bases fit TRBD1. This CDR3 has 13 amino acids. V was pared by 3 bases and J by 5 bases, with 4 bases of the junction left unmatched. Per the germline V gene, CDR1 is SEHNR and CDR2 is FQNEAQ (reference sequence). The DNA of the CDR3 is TGTGCCAGCAGCTTCGACAGGGCCCACGAGCAGTACTTC. Protein: CASSFDRAHEQYF.

This chain joins TRBV2 and TRBJ2-5, with 12 bases aligning to TRBD2. The junction had 7 bases not matched to a gene; V was cut back by 6 bases and J by 5 bases. The CDR3 spans 15 residues. The germline CDR1 and CDR2 sequences are SNHLY and FYNNEI. The CDR3 coding sequence is TGTGCCAGCAGGGCTAGCGGGGGGGAAGGTGAGACCCAGTACTTC. Translated: CASRASGGEGETQYF.

This chain links TRBV4-3 with TRBJ1-6; no reliable D call. Germline-derived CDR1 and CDR2 are LGHNA and YSLEER. This CDR3 is built from 14 residues. Trimming stripped 2 bases from V and 7 bases from J, with 9 bases between. CDR3 DNA: TGCGCCAGCAGCCAAACCGAGAAGAATTCACCCCTCCACTTT. This codes for CASSQTEKNSPLHF.

The gene calls are TRBV7-9 and TRBJ2-3; 7 bases are shared with TRBD2. Germline V gives CDR1 SEHNR, CDR2 FQNEAQ (reference sequence). The V gene end was trimmed by 2 bases and the J gene end by 11 bases; junction bases not matched to a gene: 7. The CDR3 contains 13 residues. The CDR3 protein is CASSLPGLVGQYF. DNA of the CDR3: TGTGCCAGCAGCTTACCCGGACTAGTGGGGCAGTATTTT.

The gene calls are TRBV29-1 and TRBJ2-7; no firm D call. Trimming pared 6 bases from V and 5 bases from J, leaving 17 bases between. This CDR3 spans 13 amino acids. Germline loops: CDR1 SQVTM, CDR2 ANQGSEA. The CDR3 protein is CSVVPTNQDEQYF. DNA of the CDR3: TGCAGCGTGGTCCCTACAAACCAGGACGAGCAGTACTTC.

This clone was detected a few times. The CDR3 sequence: CASSVGAREQYF. CDR3 DNA sequence: TGTGCCAGCAGTGTAGGGGCTCGCGAGCAGTACTTC. The V gene is TRBV2, the J gene TRBJ2-5; the D gene is possibly TRBD1 (5 bases). The J call may be incorrect, as the DNA end agrees better with TRBJ2-7. The CDR3 runs to 12 residues. Germline lookup yields CDR1 SNHLY and CDR2 FYNNEI.

The rearrangement joins TRBV18 to TRBJ2-1; a possible D gene is TRBD1 (5 bases). The germline V and J ends were trimmed by 3 bases and 3 bases, with 12 bases remaining between them. The germline V gene has CDR1 KGHSH and CDR2 LQKENI. This CDR3 contains 15 residues. In DNA, the CDR3 is TGTGCCAGCTCACCTAGGGGAATGGACTACAATGAGCAGTTCTTC. This encodes CASSPRGMDYNEQFF.

V usage is TRBV15 and J usage is TRBJ1-1, with unresolved D. Germline values: CDR1 LNHNV, CDR2 YYDKDF (reference sequence). The CDR3 totals 14 residues. The V and J ends lost 2 bases and 0 bases respectively, with 7 bases between them. CDR3 in amino acids: CATSRSQVNTEAFF. CDR3 nucleotides: TGTGCCACCAGCAGATCTCAGGTGAACACTGAAGCTTTCTTT. Together with reference TRBV15 and TRBJ1-1, the CDR3 gives the full variable domain: DAMVIQNPRYQVTQFGKPVTLSCSQTLNHNVMYWYQQKSSQAPKLLFHYYDKDFNNEADTPDNFQSRRPNTSFCFLDIRSPGLGDTAMYLCATSRSQVNTEAFFGQGTRLTVV.

The chain is built from TRBV2 and TRBJ2-3, with TRBD2 matching 8 bases. J gave up 2 bases and V 4 bases, and 5 bases lay outside the gene matches. The germline V gene has CDR1 SNHLY and CDR2 FYNNEI. The CDR3 covers 15 residues. The CDR3 protein is CASSVERGPTDTQYF. In nucleotides, the CDR3 is TGTGCCAGCAGTGTTGAGCGGGGGCCCACAGATACGCAGTATTTT.

The rearrangement links TRBV11-2 to TRBJ2-5, with a weak D call TRBD1 (5 bases). Trimming removed 1 base at V and 2 bases at J, with 14 bases between. CDR1 SGHAT and CDR2 FQNNGV come from the germline V gene. The CDR3 is 16 residues long. This CDR3 is CASSLAGRKGQETQYF. The CDR3 nucleotides read TGTGCCAGCAGCTTAGCTGGGCGGAAGGGGCAAGAGACCCAGTACTTC.

This chain links TRBV2 with TRBJ2-5; 12 bases map to TRBD2. CDR3 length: 14 residues. The germline V gene has CDR1 SNHLY and CDR2 FYNNEI. The junction had 4 bases not matched to a gene; V was cut back by 7 bases and J by 4 bases. CDR3 sequence: CASTKTSGRETQYF. The CDR3 nucleotides read TGTGCCAGCACTAAGACTAGCGGGAGAGAGACCCAGTACTTC.

This chain uses TRBV11-2 with TRBJ2-2; no reliable D call. Germline CDR1 is SGHAT and CDR2 is FQNNGV. Deletions cut 3 bases from V and 4 bases from J, with 9 bases between. The CDR3 is made up of 14 amino acids. CDR3 sequence: CASSFVTTTGELFF. The CDR3 nucleotides are TGTGCCAGCAGCTTCGTAACAACCACCGGGGAGCTGTTTTTT.

The gene calls are TRBV11-2 and TRBJ2-3, with a possible D match to TRBD1 (6 bases). The CDR3 runs to 17 residues. V was trimmed by 0 bases and J by 0 bases, leaving 13 bases between them. Germline values: CDR1 SGHAT, CDR2 FQNNGV. This chain's CDR3 is CASSLDLGTISTDTQYF. In DNA, the CDR3 is TGTGCCAGCAGCTTAGATTTGGGGACAATCAGCACAGATACGCAGTATTTT.

This clone came up a few times. The V and J genes are TRBV10-3 and TRBJ2-1; weak D call: TRBD2 (6 bases). The CDR3 runs to 16 residues. Germline values: CDR1 ENHRY, CDR2 SYGVKD. Trimming took off 2 bases at V and 0 bases at J, with 11 bases between the two ends. Here the CDR3 reads CAISEQFGGSYNEQFF. DNA for the CDR3: TGTGCCATCAGTGAGCAGTTCGGGGGCTCCTACAATGAGCAGTTCTTC.

This chain links TRBV4-1 with TRBJ2-2; D is unclear. There are 15 residues in the CDR3. V was cut by 0 bases and J by 4 bases, with 9 bases left in between. The germline V gene encodes CDR1 MGHRA and CDR2 YSYEKL. The CDR3 is CASSQDDPGTGELFF. The DNA of the CDR3 is TGCGCCAGCAGCCAAGATGATCCAGGCACCGGGGAGCTGTTTTTT.

The chain is built from TRBV4-2 and TRBJ2-7, with TRBD2 identical over 7 bases. The V segment lost 0 bases and the J segment 2 bases; nucleotides outside the gene matches: 10. This CDR3 comprises 17 residues. Germline V gives CDR1 LGHNA, CDR2 YNFKEQ. The CDR3 spells CASSQDLGRGRAYEQYF. CDR3 DNA sequence: TGTGCCAGCAGCCAAGATTTAGGGCGGGGGAGGGCCTACGAGCAGTACTTC.

V usage is TRBV10-2 and J usage is TRBJ2-7; weak D call: TRBD1 (6 bases). Looked up from germline, CDR1 is WSHSY and CDR2 is SAAADI. The CDR3 contains 13 residues. The V end was cut by 3 bases, the J end by 7 bases, with 13 bases between. The CDR3 protein is CASSEGGAREQYF. The CDR3 nucleotides read TGCGCCAGCAGTGAAGGGGGAGCGCGGGAGCAGTACTTC.

The V and J genes are TRBV11-2 and TRBJ2-3, with 8 bases matching TRBD1. Trimming at V came to 7 bases and at J to 3 bases, leaving 6 bases not matched to a gene. This CDR3 has 14 residues. Per the germline V gene, CDR1 is SGHAT and CDR2 is FQNNGV. For the CDR3, the DNA is TGTGCCAGCACTGTGGACAGGGTTACAGATACGCAGTATTTT. Encoded protein: CASTVDRVTDTQYF.

The chain links TRBV7-9 to TRBJ2-7; a weak D match, TRBD2 (5 bases). The germline gives CDR1 SEHNR, CDR2 FQNEAQ (reference sequence). V shed 5 bases and J shed 9 bases, with 11 bases lying between them. The length of the CDR3 is 11 residues. The CDR3 region has the DNA TGTGCCAGCAGCGCAGAAGGGAGGCAGTACTTC. Its translation: CASSAEGRQYF.

V usage is TRBV6-1 and J usage is TRBJ2-4; 10 bases match TRBD1. The CDR3 loop spans 13 amino acids. The V and J ends lost 6 bases and 7 bases, in that order; junction bases with no gene match: 3. Germline V gene data show CDR1 as MNHNS and CDR2 as SASEGT. In nucleotides, the CDR3 is TGTGCCAGCAGGACAGGGGGCTTGAACATTCAGTACTTC. Translation: CASRTGGLNIQYF.

V gene TRBV7-8 combines with J gene TRBJ2-5; 11 nucleotides agree with TRBD2. The trim removed 4 bases at V and 2 bases at J, leaving 9 bases unmatched. Germline lookup yields CDR1 SGHVS and CDR2 FQNEAQ. The CDR3 is made up of 17 amino acids. For the CDR3, the DNA is TGTGCCAGCAGCTCCCATTATAGCGGGGGGGTTCAAGAGACCCAGTACTTC. It encodes CASSSHYSGGVQETQYF.

J is TRBJ2-5 and V is TRBV6-5, with D tentatively TRBD1 (5 bases). The CDR3 loop spans 13 amino acids. V lost 7 bases and J lost 3, with 12 bases in between. Germline assignment: CDR1 MNHEY and CDR2 SVGAGI. CDR3 sequence (DNA): TGTGCCAGCACTGCGACAGATAAAGAGACCCAGTACTTC. This encodes CASTATDKETQYF.

The chain uses TRBV7-2 and TRBJ2-7; D possibly corresponds to TRBD2 (6 bases). Trimming pared 5 bases from V and 2 bases from J, leaving 22 bases between. Germline CDR1 and CDR2: SGHTA and FQGNSA. CDR3 length: 17 amino acids. The CDR3 region is CASSRNPSLQRAYEQYF. In nucleotides, the CDR3 is TGTGCCAGCAGCCGGAACCCGTCTCTCCAGCGGGCCTACGAGCAGTACTTC.

For the CDR3, the DNA is TGCAGCGTCGAACTGCGGGCAGGGGGCTTCTACGAGCAGTACTTC. This codes for CSVELRAGGFYEQYF. V usage is TRBV29-1 and J usage is TRBJ2-7; 8 nucleotides align to TRBD1. The germline V gene encodes CDR1 SQVTM and CDR2 ANQGSEA. The CDR3 has 15 residues. V lost 6 bases, J lost 3 bases, and 13 bases stayed unmatched.

This chain connects TRBV18 to TRBJ1-6; a weak D match, TRBD1 (6 bases). There are 15 residues in the CDR3. Germline CDR1 KGHSH, CDR2 LQKENI. Trimming pared 5 bases from V and 7 bases from J, leaving 15 bases between. The DNA of the CDR3 is TGTGCCAGCTCATCCCTAAGGACAGAGAATTCACCCCTCCACTTT. This gives the protein CASSSLRTENSPLHF.

The genes are TRBV5-1 and TRBJ1-1; 8 bases match TRBD1. Per germline, CDR1 SGHRS and CDR2 YFSETQ. With V trimmed by 4 bases and J by 3 bases, 8 bases remained unmatched. The CDR3 runs 15 residues. CDR3: CASSSPTGAYTEAFF. Written as DNA, the CDR3 is TGCGCCAGCAGCAGCCCGACAGGGGCTTACACTGAAGCTTTCTTT. Together with reference TRBV5-1 and TRBJ1-1, the CDR3 gives the full variable domain: KAGVTQTPRYLIKTRGQQVTLSCSPISGHRSVSWYQQTPGQGLQFLFEYFSETQRNKGNFPGRFSGRQFSNSRSEMNVSTLELGDSALYLCASSSPTGAYTEAFFGQGTRLTVV.

The V and J genes are TRBV12-5 and TRBJ2-5; D unclear. The closer fit of TRBJ2-7 to the DNA end suggests the J call may be wrong. The germline gives CDR1 LGHNT, CDR2 FRNRAP. The length of the CDR3 is 14 residues. The CDR3 sequence: CASGLVDISYEQYF. CDR3 nucleotide sequence: TGTGCTAGTGGTTTGGTCGACATTTCCTACGAGCAGTACTTC.